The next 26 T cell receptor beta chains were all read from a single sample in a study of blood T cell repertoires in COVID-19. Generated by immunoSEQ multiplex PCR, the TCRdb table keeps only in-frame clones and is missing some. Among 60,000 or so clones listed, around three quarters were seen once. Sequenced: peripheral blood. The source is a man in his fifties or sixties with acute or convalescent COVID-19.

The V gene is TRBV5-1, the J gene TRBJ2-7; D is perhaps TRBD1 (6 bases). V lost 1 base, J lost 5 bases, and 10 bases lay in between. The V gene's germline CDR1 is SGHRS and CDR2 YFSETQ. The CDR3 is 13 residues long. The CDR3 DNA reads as TGCGCCAGCAGCTTGACAGGGTGGGACGAGCAGTACTTC. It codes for CASSLTGWDEQYF.

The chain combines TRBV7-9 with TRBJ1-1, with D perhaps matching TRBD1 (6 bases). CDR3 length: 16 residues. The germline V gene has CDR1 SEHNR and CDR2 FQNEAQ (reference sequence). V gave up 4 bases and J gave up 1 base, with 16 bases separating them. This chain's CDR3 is CASSSELGQRNTEAFF. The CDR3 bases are TGTGCCAGCAGCTCCGAACTCGGACAGAGGAACACTGAAGCTTTCTTT.

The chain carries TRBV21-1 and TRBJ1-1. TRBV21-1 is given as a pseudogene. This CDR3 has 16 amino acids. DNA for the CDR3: TGTGCCAGCAGCAAAATTCCTGGGAGAGGGCCCACTGAAGCTTTCTTT. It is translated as CASSKIPGRGPTEAFF.

The CDR3 loop reads CASTIVAGGEQYF. The CDR3 DNA is TGTGCCAGCACTATAGTGGCAGGGGGGGAGCAGTACTTC. The chain carries TRBV12-3 or TRBV12-4 and TRBJ2-7, with TRBD1 as a possible D gene (7 bases). The CDR3 consists of 13 residues. The ends were cut back, 7 bases at V and 7 bases at J, with 17 bases in the middle.

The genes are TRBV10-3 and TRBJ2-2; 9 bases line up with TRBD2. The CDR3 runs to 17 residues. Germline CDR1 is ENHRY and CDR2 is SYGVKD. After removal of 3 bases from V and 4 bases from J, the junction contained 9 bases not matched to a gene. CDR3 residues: CAISERGGALGTGELFF. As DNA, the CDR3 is TGTGCCATCAGTGAACGCGGGGGGGCCCTGGGCACCGGGGAGCTGTTTTTT.

For the CDR3, the DNA is TGTGCCAGCACTCCAGGGTGGGGATATGGCTACACCTTC. Translated: CASTPGWGYGYTF. The chain has TRBV28 and TRBJ1-2, with D possibly being TRBD1 (5 bases). V was clipped by 7 bases and J by 5 bases, with 14 bases between them. In germline, CDR1 is MDHEN, CDR2 SYDVKM. This CDR3 has 13 residues.

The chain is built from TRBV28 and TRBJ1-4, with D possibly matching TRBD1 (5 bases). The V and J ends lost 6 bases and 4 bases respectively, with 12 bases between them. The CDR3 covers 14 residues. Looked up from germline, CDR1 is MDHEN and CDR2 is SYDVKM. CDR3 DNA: TGTGCCAGCAGCCCCGGGGGGTTTAATGAAAAACTGTTTTTT. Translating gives CASSPGGFNEKLFF.

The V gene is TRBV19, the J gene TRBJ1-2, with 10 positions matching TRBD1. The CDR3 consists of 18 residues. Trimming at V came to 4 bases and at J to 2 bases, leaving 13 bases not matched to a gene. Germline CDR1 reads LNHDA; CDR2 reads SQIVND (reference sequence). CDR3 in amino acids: CASSTNRDRGRWNYGYTF. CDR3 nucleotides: TGTGCCAGTAGTACCAACCGGGACAGGGGTAGGTGGAACTATGGCTACACCTTC.

The CDR3 nucleotides read TGTGCCAGCAGCCCACCCGGGAAGTATGGCTACACCTTC. Translating gives CASSPPGKYGYTF. The chain links TRBV11-2 to TRBJ1-2; D not certain. Trimming removed 5 bases from V and 5 bases from J, with 12 bases in between. This CDR3 is 13 amino acids long. Germline V gene data show CDR1 as SGHAT and CDR2 as FQNNGV.

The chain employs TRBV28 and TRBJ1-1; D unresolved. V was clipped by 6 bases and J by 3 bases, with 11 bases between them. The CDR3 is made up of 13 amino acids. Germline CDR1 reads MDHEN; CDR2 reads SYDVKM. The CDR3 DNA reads TGTGCCAGCAGCATTAACAGATACACTGAAGCTTTCTTT. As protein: CASSINRYTEAFF.

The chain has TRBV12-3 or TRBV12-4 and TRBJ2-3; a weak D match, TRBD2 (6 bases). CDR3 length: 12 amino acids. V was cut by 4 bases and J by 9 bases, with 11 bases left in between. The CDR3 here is CASSSVAVTQYF. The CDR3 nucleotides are TGTGCCAGCAGTTCAGTAGCGGTGACGCAGTATTTT.

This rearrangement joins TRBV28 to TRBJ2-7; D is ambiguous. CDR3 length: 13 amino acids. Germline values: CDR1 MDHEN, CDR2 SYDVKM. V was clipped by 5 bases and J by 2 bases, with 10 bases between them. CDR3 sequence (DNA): TGTGCCAGCAGTCCCGTTTTTCCCTACGAGCAGTACTTC. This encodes CASSPVFPYEQYF.

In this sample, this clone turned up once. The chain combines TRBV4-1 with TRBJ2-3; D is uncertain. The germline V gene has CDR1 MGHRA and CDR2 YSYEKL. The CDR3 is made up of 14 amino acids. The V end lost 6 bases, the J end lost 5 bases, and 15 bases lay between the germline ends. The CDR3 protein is CASSGRGAGDTQYF. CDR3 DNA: TGCGCCAGCAGTGGCAGAGGTGCTGGAGATACGCAGTATTTT.

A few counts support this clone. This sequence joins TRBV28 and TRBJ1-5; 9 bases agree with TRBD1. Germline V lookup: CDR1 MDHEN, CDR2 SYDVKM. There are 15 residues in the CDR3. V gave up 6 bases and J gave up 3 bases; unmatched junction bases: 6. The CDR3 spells CASSGQGKNNQPQHF. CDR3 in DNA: TGTGCCAGCAGCGGACAGGGGAAGAACAATCAGCCCCAGCATTTT.

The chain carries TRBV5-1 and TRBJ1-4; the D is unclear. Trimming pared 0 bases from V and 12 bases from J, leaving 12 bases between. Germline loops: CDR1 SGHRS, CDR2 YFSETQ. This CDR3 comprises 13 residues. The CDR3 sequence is CASSLGSQRELFF. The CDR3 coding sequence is TGCGCCAGCAGCTTGGGGAGTCAGAGGGAACTGTTTTTT.

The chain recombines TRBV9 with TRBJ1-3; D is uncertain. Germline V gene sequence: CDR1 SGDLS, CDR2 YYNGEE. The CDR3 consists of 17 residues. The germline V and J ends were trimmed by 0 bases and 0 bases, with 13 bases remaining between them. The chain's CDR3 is CASSVERSFSSGNTIYF. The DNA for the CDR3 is TGTGCCAGCAGCGTAGAACGGTCTTTTAGCTCTGGAAACACCATATATTTT.

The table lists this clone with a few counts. CDR3 nucleotides: TGTGCCAGCTCACCAGGTCAGGCCGCAACTAATGAAAAACTGTTTTTT. Translated, it gives CASSPGQAATNEKLFF. This rearrangement joins TRBV18 to TRBJ1-4, with no clear D. The CDR3 has 16 residues. The germline CDR1 and CDR2 sequences are KGHSH and LQKENI. V lost 2 bases, J lost 0 bases, and 10 bases lay in between.

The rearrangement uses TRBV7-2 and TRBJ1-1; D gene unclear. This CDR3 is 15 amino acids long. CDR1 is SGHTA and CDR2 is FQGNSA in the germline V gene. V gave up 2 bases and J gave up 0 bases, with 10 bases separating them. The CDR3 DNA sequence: TGTGCCAGCAGCTTAAAAATCTCAGTGAACACTGAAGCTTTCTTT. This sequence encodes CASSLKISVNTEAFF.

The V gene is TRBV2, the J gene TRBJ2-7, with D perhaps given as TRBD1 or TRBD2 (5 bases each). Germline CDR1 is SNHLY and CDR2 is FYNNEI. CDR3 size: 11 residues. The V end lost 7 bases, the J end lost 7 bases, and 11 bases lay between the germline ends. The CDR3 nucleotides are TGTGCCAGCATTGAGGGGCGGGAGCAGTACTTC. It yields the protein CASIEGREQYF.

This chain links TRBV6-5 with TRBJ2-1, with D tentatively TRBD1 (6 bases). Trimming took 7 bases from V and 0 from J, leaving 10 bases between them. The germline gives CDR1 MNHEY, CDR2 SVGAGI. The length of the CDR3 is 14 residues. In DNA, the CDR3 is TGTGCCAGCATCCAGGGGAGCTCCTACAATGAGCAGTTCTTC. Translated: CASIQGSSYNEQFF.

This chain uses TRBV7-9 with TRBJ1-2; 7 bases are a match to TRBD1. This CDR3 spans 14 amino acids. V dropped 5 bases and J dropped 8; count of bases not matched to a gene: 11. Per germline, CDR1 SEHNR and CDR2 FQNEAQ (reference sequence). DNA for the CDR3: TGTGCCAGCAGCAATACCTTGGGGACAGAAGGCTACACCTTC. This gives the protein CASSNTLGTEGYTF.

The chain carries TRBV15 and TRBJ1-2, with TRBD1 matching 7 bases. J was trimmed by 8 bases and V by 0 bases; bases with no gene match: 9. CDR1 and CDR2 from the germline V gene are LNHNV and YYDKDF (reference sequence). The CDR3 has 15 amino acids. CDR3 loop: CATSRDPQGFKGYTF. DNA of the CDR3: TGTGCCACCAGCAGAGACCCACAGGGGTTTAAAGGCTACACCTTC.

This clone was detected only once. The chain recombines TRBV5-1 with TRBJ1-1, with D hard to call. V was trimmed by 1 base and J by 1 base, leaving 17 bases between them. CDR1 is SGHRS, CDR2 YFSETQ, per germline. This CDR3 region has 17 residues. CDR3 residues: CASSLTTTGRGNTEAFF. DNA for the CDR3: TGCGCCAGCAGCTTGACCACAACGGGCCGGGGGAACACTGAAGCTTTCTTT.

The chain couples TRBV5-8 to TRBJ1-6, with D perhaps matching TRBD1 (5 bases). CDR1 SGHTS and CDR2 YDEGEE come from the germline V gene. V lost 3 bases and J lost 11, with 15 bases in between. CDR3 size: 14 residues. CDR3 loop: CASSSRTPRTPLHF. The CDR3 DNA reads TGTGCCAGCAGCTCAAGGACACCTAGAACACCCCTCCACTTT.

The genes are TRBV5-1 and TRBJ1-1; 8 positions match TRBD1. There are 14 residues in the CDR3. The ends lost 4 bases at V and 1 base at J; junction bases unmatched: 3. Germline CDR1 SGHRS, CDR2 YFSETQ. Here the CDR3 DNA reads TGCGCCAGCAGCCTACAGGGGGGGAACACTGAAGCTTTCTTT. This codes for CASSLQGGNTEAFF.

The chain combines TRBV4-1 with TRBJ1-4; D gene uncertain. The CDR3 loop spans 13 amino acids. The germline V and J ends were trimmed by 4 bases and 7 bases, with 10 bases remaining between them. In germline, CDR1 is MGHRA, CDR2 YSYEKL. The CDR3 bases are TGCGCCAGCAGCCTCCTAGTAGGTGAAAAACTGTTTTTT. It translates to CASSLLVGEKLFF.